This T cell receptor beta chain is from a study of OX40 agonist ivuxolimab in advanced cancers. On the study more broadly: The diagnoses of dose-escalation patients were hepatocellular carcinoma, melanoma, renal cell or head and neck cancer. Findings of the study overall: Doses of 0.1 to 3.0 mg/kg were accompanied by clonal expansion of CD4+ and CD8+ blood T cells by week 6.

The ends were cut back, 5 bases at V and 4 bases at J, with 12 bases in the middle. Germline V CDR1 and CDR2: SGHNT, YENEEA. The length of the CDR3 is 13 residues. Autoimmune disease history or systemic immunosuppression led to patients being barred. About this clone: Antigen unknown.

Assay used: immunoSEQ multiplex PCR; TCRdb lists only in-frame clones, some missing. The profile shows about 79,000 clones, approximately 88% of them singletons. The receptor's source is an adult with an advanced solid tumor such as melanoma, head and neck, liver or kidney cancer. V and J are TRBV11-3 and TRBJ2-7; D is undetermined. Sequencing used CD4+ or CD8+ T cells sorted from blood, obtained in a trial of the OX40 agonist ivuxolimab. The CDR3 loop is CASSVKRAYEQYF. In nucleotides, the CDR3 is TGTGCCAGCAGCGTGAAACGAGCGTACGAGCAGTACTTC.